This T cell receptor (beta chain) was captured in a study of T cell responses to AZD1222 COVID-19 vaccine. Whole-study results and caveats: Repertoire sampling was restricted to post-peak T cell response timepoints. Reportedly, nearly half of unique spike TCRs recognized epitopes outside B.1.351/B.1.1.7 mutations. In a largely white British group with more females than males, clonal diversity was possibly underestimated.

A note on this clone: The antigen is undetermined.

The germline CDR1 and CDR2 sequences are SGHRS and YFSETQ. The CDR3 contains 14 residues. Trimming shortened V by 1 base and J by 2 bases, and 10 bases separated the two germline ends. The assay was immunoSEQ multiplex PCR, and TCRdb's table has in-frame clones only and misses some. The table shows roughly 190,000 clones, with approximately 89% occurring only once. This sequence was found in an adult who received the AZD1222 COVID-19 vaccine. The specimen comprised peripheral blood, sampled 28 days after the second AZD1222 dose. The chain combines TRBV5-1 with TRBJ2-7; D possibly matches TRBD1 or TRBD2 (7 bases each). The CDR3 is CASSLSGTAYEQYF. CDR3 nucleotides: TGCGCCAGCAGCTTGAGCGGGACAGCCTACGAGCAGTACTTC. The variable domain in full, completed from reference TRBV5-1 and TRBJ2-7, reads KAGVTQTPRYLIKTRGQQVTLSCSPISGHRSVSWYQQTPGQGLQFLFEYFSETQRNKGNFPGRFSGRQFSNSRSEMNVSTLELGDSALYLCASSLSGTAYEQYFGPGTRLTVT.